The text below deals with one T cell receptor beta chain. As yet, its antigen is unknown. The treatment denotes: approximately nine-day PBMC culture with coronavirus spike peptide pools or control peptides (ViraFEST assay). The data derive from a study of vaccination and CD4 T cells after COVID-19. The Oncomine TCR Beta short-read assay generated sequence data from the DNA of cultured CD4+ T cells. The source of extracted genomic DNA was cultured CD4+ T cells. TCRdb analysed the PCR reads with MiXCR anew, one entry per CDR3 protein. Of approximately 16,000 distinct CDR3 sequences in the sample, less than 70% are singletons; the top ten hold approximately 4.6%. CDR1 SGHAT and CDR2 FQNNGV come from the germline V gene. The V and J ends lost 1 base and 3 bases respectively, with 19 bases between them. The CDR3 extends over 18 amino acids.

The sample consisted of CD4+ T cells from blood, cultured in vitro, taken before SARS-CoV-2 vaccination. The receptor was derived from a human donor who had recovered from COVID-19. The chain carries TRBV11-2 and TRBJ2-1; weak D call: TRBD1 (5 bases). The CDR3 bases are TGTGCCAGCAGCTTAGCCCCTCGGATTGGCAGGGACTACAATGAGCAGTTCTTC. Its protein product is CASSLAPRIGRDYNEQFF.